This T cell receptor (beta chain) was recorded in a study of beta chain features in type 1 diabetes. Broader study findings: The naive, central memory and Treg TCRB repertoires of patients appeared to be more similar to one another than those of healthy donors. For Type 1 diabetes patients, all four CD4+ subsets carried TCRB CDR3s that were moderately but significantly shorter.

CD45RO/CCR7/CD25/CD127/CD95/CD27 staining was used to isolate CD4+ naive, central memory, regulatory and stem cell-like memory cells by sorting. Isolated RNA was reverse transcribed in full, so expressed TCRB transcripts were sequenced. Clones were read by immunoSEQ multiplex PCR, and TCRdb kept only the in-frame ones, dropping some. The sample lists roughly 450,000 clones, over 10% seen once, with roughly 0.046% in the top ten. The germline V gene encodes CDR1 SQVTM and CDR2 ANQGSEA. This CDR3 has 9 amino acids. The ends were cut back, 4 bases at V and 6 bases at J, with 4 bases in the middle. Of note for this clone: Its antigen is undetermined.

Sequenced: naive CD4+ T cells from blood. This sequence was found in a woman aged 18-29 years in good health. The rearrangement links TRBV29-1 to TRBJ2-7, with no clear D. Here the CDR3 reads CSVVCEQYF. CDR3 DNA: TGCAGCGTTGTATGCGAGCAGTACTTC.